The entry that follows covers one T cell receptor beta chain sequence. This clonotype was observed a handful of times. Its antigen target is currently unknown. No much larger clone is present one base from it, and per-base qualities are unavailable. The data were obtained in a study of early T cells in non-severe SARS-CoV-2 infection (dated by TCRdb to the early 2020s). Context from the whole study: TCR sequencing used bulk RNA from unsorted whole blood, so alpha and beta chains could not be paired.

A case-control design nested within a healthcare worker cohort in London, UK, was used, with weekly nasopharyngeal swab PCR tests and blood sampling performed. Healthcare workers were recruited between 23 and 31 March 2020, during the week of the UK lockdown, and were followed weekly for up to about 15 weeks. Library generation was performed with 5' RACE. Data came from a NextSeq 500. To correct for sequencing error and PCR bias, the TCR library protocol tagged individual cDNA molecules with unique molecular identifiers. Both TCR alpha and beta chains were sequenced, and tight co-correlation was observed between alpha and beta sequence abundances in each sample. Per the authors' processing: Decombinator V4 was used to annotate the V gene, J gene and CDR3 of the TCR sequences. Expanded TCRs were defined as changing significantly between any two time points under a Poisson model with p below 0.0001. TCR abundances were normalised to the total number of TCRs sequenced per sample and expressed as counts per million. TRAV1-2 paired with TRAJ12, TRAJ20 or TRAJ33 defined MAIT TCRs, while TRAV10 paired with TRAJ18 defined iNKT TCRs. VDJdb, accessed 1 November 2021, was searched for CMV, EBV and SARS-CoV-2 annotated TCRs, with TCRs annotated for multiple antigens excluded. The raw public data were reprocessed by TCRdb itself: fastp quality trimming at Q25, MiXCR clonotype calling, in-frame beta chains only. Each entry is one CDR3 protein sequence, shown with its most common DNA and genes. None of the V and J calls come from the authors' own analysis; TCRdb made them. A total of 66,000 or so distinct CDR3 sequences appear in this sample, under 14% of them only once. The ten largest clones take up under 2% of the sample.

The germline V gene supplies CDR1 SGHDT and CDR2 YYEEEE. The CDR3 sequence holds 15 residues, the cysteine and phenylalanine included. The sequence is cut down to CDR3 DNA, 45 bases in frame from base 1. Compared with germline, V lacks 4 bases and J lacks 3 bases; bases without a gene match: 9. Broader findings and caveats from the paper: VDJdb matching was skewed toward anti-spike CD8 responses and likely underestimated virus-specific expansions by missing private and CD4 specificities.

The rearrangement joined TRBV5-6 to TRBJ2-7, with TRBD1 matching 8 junction bases. This receptor was obtained from an adult who was a healthcare worker with PCR-confirmed SARS-CoV-2 infection or an uninfected control (not recorded which). Sequencing was performed on whole blood. At the DNA level, the sequence is TGTGCCAGCAGCCAGGGACAGGCCCCTTACTACGAGCAGTACTTC. This gives the protein CASSQGQAPYYEQYF. Outside the CDR3, residues come from the reference TRBV5-6 and TRBJ2-7 proteins, so the full variable domain is: DAGVTQSPTHLIKTRGQQVTLRCSPKSGHDTVSWYQQALGQGPQFIFQYYEEEERQRGNFPDRFSGHQFPNYSSELNVNALLLGDSALYLCASSQGQAPYYEQYFGPGTRLTVT.